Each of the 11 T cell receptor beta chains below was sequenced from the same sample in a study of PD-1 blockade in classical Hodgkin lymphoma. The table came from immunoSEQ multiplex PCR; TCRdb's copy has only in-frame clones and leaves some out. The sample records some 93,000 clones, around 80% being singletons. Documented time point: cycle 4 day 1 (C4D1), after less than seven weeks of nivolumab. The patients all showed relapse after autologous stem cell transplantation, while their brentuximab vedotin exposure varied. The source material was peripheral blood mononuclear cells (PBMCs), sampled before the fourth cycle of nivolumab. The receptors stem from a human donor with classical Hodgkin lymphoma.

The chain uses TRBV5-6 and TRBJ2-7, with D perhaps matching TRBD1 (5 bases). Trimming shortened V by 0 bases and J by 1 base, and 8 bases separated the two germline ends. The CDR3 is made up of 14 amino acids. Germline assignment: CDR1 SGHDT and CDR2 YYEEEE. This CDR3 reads CASSLEGVSYEQYF. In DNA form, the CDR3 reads TGTGCCAGCAGCTTGGAAGGGGTGTCCTACGAGCAGTACTTC.

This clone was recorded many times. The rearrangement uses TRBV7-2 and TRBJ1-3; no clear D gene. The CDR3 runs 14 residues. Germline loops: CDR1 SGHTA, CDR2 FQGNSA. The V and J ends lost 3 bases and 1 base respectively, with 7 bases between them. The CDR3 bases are TGTGCCAGCAGCTTTTTACTTTCTGGAAACACCATATATTTT. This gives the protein CASSFLLSGNTIYF.

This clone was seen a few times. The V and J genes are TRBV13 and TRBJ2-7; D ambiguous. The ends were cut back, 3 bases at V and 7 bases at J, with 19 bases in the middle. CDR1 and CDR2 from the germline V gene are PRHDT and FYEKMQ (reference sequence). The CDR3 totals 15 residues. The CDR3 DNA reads TGTGCCAGCAGCTTGTCGGATGGGATTATTGGGGAGCAGTACTTC. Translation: CASSLSDGIIGEQYF.

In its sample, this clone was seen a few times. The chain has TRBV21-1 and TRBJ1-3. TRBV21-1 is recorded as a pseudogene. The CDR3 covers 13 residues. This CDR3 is CASSPREGSAIYF. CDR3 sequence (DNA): TGTGCCAGCAGCCCAAGAGAAGGGAGCGCCATATATTTT.

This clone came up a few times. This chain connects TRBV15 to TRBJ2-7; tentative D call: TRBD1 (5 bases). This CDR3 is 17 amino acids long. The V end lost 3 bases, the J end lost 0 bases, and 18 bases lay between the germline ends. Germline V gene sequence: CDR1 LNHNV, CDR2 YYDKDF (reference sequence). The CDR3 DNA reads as TGTGCCACCAGCAGGAGATCAGGGTTGGTTGCCTCCTACGAGCAGTACTTC. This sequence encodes CATSRRSGLVASYEQYF.

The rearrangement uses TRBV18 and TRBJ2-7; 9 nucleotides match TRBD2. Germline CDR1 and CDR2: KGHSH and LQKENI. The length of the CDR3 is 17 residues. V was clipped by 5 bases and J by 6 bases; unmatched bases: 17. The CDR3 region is CASSSLGTESTSGEQYF. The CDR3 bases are TGTGCCAGCTCATCGTTAGGGACAGAGTCGACTAGCGGCGAGCAGTACTTC.

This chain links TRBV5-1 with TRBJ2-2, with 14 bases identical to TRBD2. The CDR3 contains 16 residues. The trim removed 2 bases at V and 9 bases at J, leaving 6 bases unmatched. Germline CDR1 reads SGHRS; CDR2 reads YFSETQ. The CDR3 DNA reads TGCGCCAGCAGCTTAGGGACTAGCGGGAGTACCCGGGAGCTGTTTTTT. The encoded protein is CASSLGTSGSTRELFF.

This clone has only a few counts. The CDR3 region is CASSFGSHNEQFF. CDR3 coding DNA: TGTGCCAGCAGCTTTGGTTCACACAATGAGCAGTTCTTC. V and J are TRBV9 and TRBJ2-1, with D hard to call. This CDR3 is 13 amino acids long. The V end was cut by 4 bases, the J end by 5 bases, with 10 bases between. Looked up from germline, CDR1 is SGDLS and CDR2 is YYNGEE. The full variable domain, with the rest looked up from reference TRBV9 and TRBJ2-1, is DSGVTQTPKHLITATGQRVTLRCSPRSGDLSVYWYQQSLDQGLQFLIQYYNGEERAKGNILERFSAQQFPDLHSELNLSSLELGDSALYFCASSFGSHNEQFFGPGTRLTVL.

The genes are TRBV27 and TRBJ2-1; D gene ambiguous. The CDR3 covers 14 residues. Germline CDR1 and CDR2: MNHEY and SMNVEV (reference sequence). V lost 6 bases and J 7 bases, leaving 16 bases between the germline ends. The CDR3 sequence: CASRRPQTYNEQFF. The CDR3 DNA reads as TGTGCCAGCAGACGACCGCAGACTTATAATGAGCAGTTCTTC.

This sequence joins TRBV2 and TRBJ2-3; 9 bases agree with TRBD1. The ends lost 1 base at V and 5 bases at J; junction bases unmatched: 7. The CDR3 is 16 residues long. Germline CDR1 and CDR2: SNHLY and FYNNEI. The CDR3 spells CASSEGPGQGRDTQYF. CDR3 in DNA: TGTGCCAGCAGTGAAGGACCGGGACAGGGTCGAGATACGCAGTATTTT. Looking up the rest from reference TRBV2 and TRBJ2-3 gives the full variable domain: EPEVTQTPSHQVTQMGQEVILRCVPISNHLYFYWYRQILGQKVEFLVSFYNNEISEKSEIFDDQFSVERPDGSNFTLKIRSTKLEDSAMYFCASSEGPGQGRDTQYFGPGTRLTVL.

This CDR3 reads CASSLKDFGDNQPQHF. The CDR3 DNA follows: TGTGCCAGCAGCCTGAAGGACTTCGGGGATAATCAGCCCCAGCATTTT. The rearrangement joins TRBV7-6 to TRBJ1-5, with D unresolved. V was trimmed by 5 bases and J by 4 bases, leaving 18 bases between them. The CDR3 is 16 amino acids. Germline-derived CDR1 and CDR2 are SGHVS and FNYEAQ.